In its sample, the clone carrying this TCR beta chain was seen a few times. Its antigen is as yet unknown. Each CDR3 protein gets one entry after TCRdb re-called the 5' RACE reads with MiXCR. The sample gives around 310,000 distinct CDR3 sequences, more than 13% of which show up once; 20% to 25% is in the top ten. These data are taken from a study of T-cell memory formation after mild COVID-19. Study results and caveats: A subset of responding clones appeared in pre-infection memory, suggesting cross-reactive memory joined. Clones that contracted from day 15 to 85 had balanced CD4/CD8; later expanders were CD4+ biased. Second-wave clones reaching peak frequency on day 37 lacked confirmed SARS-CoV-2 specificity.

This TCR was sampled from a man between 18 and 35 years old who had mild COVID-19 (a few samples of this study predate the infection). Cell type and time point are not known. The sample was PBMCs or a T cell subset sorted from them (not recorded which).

The CDR3 protein is CASSHFDVPNYGYTF. For the CDR3, the DNA is TGTGCCAGCAGCCACTTCGATGTCCCTAACTATGGCTACACCTTC. V usage is TRBV5-6 and J usage is TRBJ1-2; D is unclear. V lost 4 bases and J 0 bases, leaving 13 bases between the germline ends. The CDR3 contains 15 residues. The germline CDR1 and CDR2 sequences are SGHDT and YYEEEE.